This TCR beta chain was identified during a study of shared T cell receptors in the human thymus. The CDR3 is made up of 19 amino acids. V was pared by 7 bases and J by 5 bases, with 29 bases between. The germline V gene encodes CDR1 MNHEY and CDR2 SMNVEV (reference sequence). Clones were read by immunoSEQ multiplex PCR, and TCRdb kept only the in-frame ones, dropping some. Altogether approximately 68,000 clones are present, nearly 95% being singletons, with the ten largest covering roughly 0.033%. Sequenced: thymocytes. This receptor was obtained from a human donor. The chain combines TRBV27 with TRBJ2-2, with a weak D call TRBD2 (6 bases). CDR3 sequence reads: CASTPLPAGLLGGTGELFF. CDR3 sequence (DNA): TGTGCCAGCACCCCTTTACCGGCAGGCCTTTTGGGGGGTACCGGGGAGCTGTTTTTT.